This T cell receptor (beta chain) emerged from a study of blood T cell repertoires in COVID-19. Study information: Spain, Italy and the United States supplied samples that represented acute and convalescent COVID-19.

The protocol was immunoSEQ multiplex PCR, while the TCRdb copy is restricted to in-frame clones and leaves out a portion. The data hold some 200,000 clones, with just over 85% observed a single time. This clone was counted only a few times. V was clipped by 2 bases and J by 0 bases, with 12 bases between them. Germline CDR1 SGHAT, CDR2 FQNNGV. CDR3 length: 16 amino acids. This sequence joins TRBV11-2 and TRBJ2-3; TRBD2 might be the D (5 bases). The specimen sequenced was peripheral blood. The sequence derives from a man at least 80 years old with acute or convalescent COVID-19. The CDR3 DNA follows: TGTGCCAGCAGCTTAAGCCCCCAGCGGAGCACAGATACGCAGTATTTT. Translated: CASSLSPQRSTDTQYF.